What follows describes a single T cell receptor (beta chain). The source of the sample is a study of graft-versus-host responses after intestinal transplantation. TCRdb keeps only in-frame clones here, not all; method: immunoSEQ multiplex PCR. Of 11,000 to 15,000 clones listed, around a third were seen once; the top ten hold more than 5.5%. Germline CDR1 reads SGHRS; CDR2 reads YFSETQ. The CDR3 is made up of 16 amino acids. Between the trimmed V and J ends, which lost 4 bases and 5 bases, there was a span of 22 bases. Study-level findings and limits: Marrow from the recipient contained GvH clones, some of which had appeared first in ileum or blood.

This material consisted of alloreactive CD4+ T cells from a mixed lymphocyte reaction culture, taken before intestinal transplant. Regarding subset: CFSE-low proliferating T cells sorted from roughly six-day pre-transplant mixed lymphocyte reaction (GvH or HvG direction). The chain links TRBV5-1 to TRBJ2-7, with D possibly being TRBD2 (6 bases). The receptor was isolated from a human patient who received an intestinal transplant. The CDR3 loop reads CASSPPRGGALDEQYF. The DNA of the CDR3 is TGCGCCAGCAGCCCGCCAAGAGGAGGGGCGTTGGACGAGCAGTACTTC.